A selection of T cell receptor beta chains follows, all from one sample in a study of identical twins' blood T cells. One entry per CDR3 protein results from TCRdb running MiXCR on the 5' RACE reads. The repertoire holds about 370,000 distinct CDR3 sequences, about 28% seen once, with about 6% in the top ten. Sample: PBMCs. Receptors were obtained from a woman aged 18-49 years in good health. CDR3s include the opening cysteine and the closing phenylalanine or tryptophan. A D gene is named only where the DNA matches it firmly. The size of a clone is reported for some rows only, either as once, few or many, or as a class for expanded clones.

clone_size: few
d_call: -
v_call: TRBV7-9
j_call: TRBJ1-4
cdr3_aa: CASSLAPREKLFF
cdr3_nt: TGTGCCAGCAGCTTAGCGCCGCGAGAAAAACTGTTTTTT

clone_size: few
d_call: -
v_call: TRBV19
j_call: TRBJ1-1
cdr3_aa: CASTPVQSTEAFF
cdr3_nt: TGTGCCAGTACCCCAGTCCAGTCAACTGAAGCTTTCTTT

clone_size: few
d_call: -
v_call: TRBV7-9
j_call: TRBJ2-2
cdr3_aa: CASSGPPQGNTGELFF
cdr3_nt: TGTGCCAGCAGCGGGCCACCTCAAGGGAACACCGGGGAGCTGTTTTTT

clone_size: -
d_call: -
v_call: TRBV29-1
j_call: TRBJ2-7
cdr3_aa: CSVVAAATYEQYF
cdr3_nt: TGCAGCGTTGTAGCTGCGGCTACCTACGAGCAGTACTTC

clone_size: -
d_call: -
v_call: TRBV9
j_call: TRBJ2-7
cdr3_aa: CASSGGGSSYEQYF
cdr3_nt: TGTGCCAGCTCAGGGGGAGGGAGTTCCTACGAGCAGTACTTC

clone_size: few
d_call: TRBD1
v_call: TRBV5-6
j_call: TRBJ1-4
cdr3_aa: CASSFGTGIEKLFF
cdr3_nt: TGTGCCAGCAGCTTCGGGACAGGGATAGAAAAACTGTTTTTT

clone_size: few
d_call: -
v_call: TRBV19
j_call: TRBJ1-5
cdr3_aa: CASTHPQSNQPQHF
cdr3_nt: TGTGCCAGTACCCACCCCCAGAGCAATCAGCCCCAGCATTTT

clone_size: -
d_call: -
v_call: TRBV20-1
j_call: TRBJ2-5
cdr3_aa: CSATQQETQYF
cdr3_nt: TGCAGTGCTACACAACAAGAGACCCAGTACTTC

clone_size: few
d_call: TRBD2
v_call: TRBV24-1
j_call: TRBJ2-2
cdr3_aa: CATSASGRNTGELFF
cdr3_nt: TGTGCCACCAGTGCTAGCGGGAGAAACACCGGGGAGCTGTTTTTT

clone_size: many
d_call: -
v_call: TRBV29-1
j_call: TRBJ1-1
cdr3_aa: CSVGAGQAFF
cdr3_nt: TGCAGCGTTGGGGCAGGCCAAGCTTTCTTT